The 21 T cell receptor beta chains reported below all come from one sample, sequenced in a study of T cells in Graves' hyperthyroidism and ophthalmopathy. Amplified regions were TCR beta CDR3 sequences from RNA transcripts. TCR CDR3 underwent first-round RT-PCR with the HTBI primer set. TCRdb reprocessed the multiplex PCR reads via MiXCR and lists one record per CDR3 protein. The sample has over 90,000 distinct CDR3 sequences, over 45% seen once. What was sequenced was blood. The receptors were gathered from a man aged 40-49 years with Graves' hyperthyroidism.

In this sample, this clonotype turned up once. V gene TRBV2 combines with J gene TRBJ2-5, with TRBD2 identical over 11 bases. Germline loops: CDR1 SNHLY, CDR2 FYNNEI. J lost 5 bases, V lost 0 bases, and 5 bases had no gene match. CDR3 size: 16 residues. The CDR3 reads CASSEASGRAGETQYF. CDR3 DNA sequence: TGTGCCAGCAGTGAAGCTAGCGGGAGGGCCGGGGAGACCCAGTACTTC.

In this sample, this clonotype turned up many times. The DNA of the CDR3 is TGTGCCAGCAGCTTTTTGGCTGGGGCCAACGTCCTGACTTTC. It yields the protein CASSFLAGANVLTF. V and J are TRBV7-2 and TRBJ2-6; D is unresolved. The CDR3 is 14 amino acids. Per the germline V gene, CDR1 is SGHTA and CDR2 is FQGNSA. Deletions cut 3 bases from V and 2 bases from J, with 5 bases between.

The V and J genes are TRBV7-8 and TRBJ2-7; D tentatively reads TRBD1 or TRBD2 (5 bases each). Trimming removed 5 bases from V and 2 bases from J, with 13 bases in between. The CDR3 contains 14 residues. CDR1 SGHVS and CDR2 FQNEAQ come from the germline V gene. The CDR3 region has the DNA TGTGCCAGCAGCAGCGGACAAGCCACCTACGAGCAGTACGTC. Protein sequence: CASSSGQATYEQYV.

This clonotype occurred many times. CDR3 nucleotide sequence: TGCAGTGCCCGAGCCGACAGGGGGGTGGTAGGCGAAAAACTGTTTTTT. It codes for CSARADRGVVGEKLFF. This rearrangement joins TRBV20-1 to TRBJ1-4; 9 bases are shared with TRBD1. The germline gives CDR1 DFQATT, CDR2 SNEGSKA (reference sequence). Trimming took 6 bases from V and 8 from J; bases not matched to a gene: 16. The CDR3 is made up of 16 amino acids.

V gene TRBV7-3 combines with J gene TRBJ1-1; 10 bases are a match to TRBD1. V was clipped by 5 bases and J by 11 bases; unmatched bases: 11. The CDR3 runs 14 residues. CDR1 and CDR2 from the germline V gene are SGHTA and FQGTGA. CDR3 sequence (DNA): TGTGCCAGCAGCCGACTCCCAGGACAGGGGGAGGCTTTCTTT. The encoded protein is CASSRLPGQGEAFF.

This clonotype was counted between two and nine times. The CDR3 sequence: CASRGSGQPQHF. CDR3 nucleotide sequence: TGTGCCAGCCGGGGGAGCGGTCAGCCCCAGCATTTT. The chain combines TRBV6-1 with TRBJ1-5; D perhaps matches TRBD1 (5 bases). This CDR3 has 12 residues. From germline, CDR1 is MNHNS and CDR2 SASEGT. V lost 8 bases and J lost 6, with 11 bases in between.

This clonotype has a count of ten or more. The gene calls are TRBV19 and TRBJ2-1, with D perhaps matching TRBD2 (7 bases). The CDR3 sequence is 13 residues long. In germline, CDR1 is LNHDA, CDR2 SQIVND (reference sequence). Trimming took 6 bases from V and 6 from J, leaving 12 bases between them. CDR3 sequence: CASRQGGFNEQFF. Written as DNA, the CDR3 is TGTGCCAGTAGACAGGGAGGGTTCAATGAGCAGTTCTTC.

In this sample, this clonotype turned up many times. The genes are TRBV20-1 and TRBJ2-3, with D possibly being TRBD2 (5 bases). Germline V gene sequence: CDR1 DFQATT, CDR2 SNEGSKA (reference sequence). V was clipped by 6 bases and J by 4 bases, with 17 bases between them. CDR3 length: 14 amino acids. The CDR3 region has the DNA TGCAGTGCAACTACTAGTGGCCCGCCAGATACGCAGTATTTT. This gives the protein CSATTSGPPDTQYF.

The J gene is TRBJ1-2, the V gene TRBV13; 7 positions agree with TRBD1. In germline, CDR1 is PRHDT, CDR2 FYEKMQ (reference sequence). There are 14 residues in the CDR3. The ends lost 5 bases at V and 8 bases at J; junction bases unmatched: 11. The CDR3 sequence is CASSAQEGAWGYTF. The DNA of the CDR3 is TGTGCCAGCAGCGCACAGGAGGGGGCTTGGGGCTACACCTTC.

This clonotype was counted ten times or more. J is TRBJ2-2 and V is TRBV2, with unresolved D. CDR1 is SNHLY and CDR2 is FYNNEI in the germline V gene. V dropped 3 bases and J dropped 1 base, with 9 bases sitting between them. The CDR3 totals 15 residues. CDR3 DNA: TGTGCCAGCAGTGACAAGTTGAGGAACACCGGGGAGCTGTTTTTT. Its protein is CASSDKLRNTGELFF.

Note on this clonotype: The missing conserved phenylalanine or tryptophan at the end of this CDR3 makes a read error likely. The DNA is omitted, as the CDR3 cannot be located on it reliably, and the CDR3 follows TCRdb's listing. The CDR3 sequence: CASSLNPPTS. This chain connects TRBV7-7 to TRBJ1-6. The CDR3 totals 10 residues, both ends included. The V gene's germline CDR1 is SSHAT and CDR2 FNYEAQ (reference sequence).

This clonotype was counted at least ten times. The rearrangement joins TRBV5-8 to TRBJ1-1, with D unclear. Trimming left V 1 base short and J 7 bases short, with 14 bases between. Germline loops: CDR1 SGHTS, CDR2 YDEGEE. The CDR3 spans 14 residues. For the CDR3, the DNA is TGTGCCAGCAGCTTGCAGTCCGCACGGGGTGAAGCTTTCTTT. Protein: CASSLQSARGEAFF.

The rearrangement joins TRBV20-1 to TRBJ1-3; D is undetermined. The CDR3 covers 13 residues. Looked up from germline, CDR1 is DFQATT and CDR2 is SNEGSKA (reference sequence). Trimming cost V 0 bases and J 7 bases, with 10 bases left between them. The CDR3 is CSARDSAANTIYF. CDR3 bases: TGCAGTGCTAGAGATTCCGCAGCGAACACCATATATTTT.

The table lists this clonotype with many counts. In nucleotides, the CDR3 is TGTGCCAGTAGTATAGGAACAGGGAGGGGGATGAACACTGAAGCTTTCTTT. Translating gives CASSIGTGRGMNTEAFF. The chain links TRBV19 to TRBJ1-1; D possibly corresponds to TRBD1 (6 bases). The CDR3 consists of 17 residues. Trimming left V 1 base short and J 0 bases short, with 15 bases between. Germline CDR1 LNHDA, CDR2 SQIVND (reference sequence).

The chain links TRBV19 to TRBJ2-2; TRBD2 matches at 7 bases. The germline V gene has CDR1 LNHDA and CDR2 SQIVND (reference sequence). V lost 3 bases and J lost 4; bases outside the gene matches: 2. The CDR3 extends over 14 amino acids. The CDR3 loop is CASSIRGVTGELFF. As DNA, the CDR3 is TGTGCCAGTAGTATCCGGGGGGTCACCGGGGAGCTGTTTTTT. Supplemented by reference TRBV19 and TRBJ2-2, the full variable domain reads DGGITQSPKYLFRKEGQNVTLSCEQNLNHDAMYWYRQDPGQGLRLIYYSQIVNDFQKGDIAEGYSVSREKKESFPLTVTSAQKNPTAFYLCASSIRGVTGELFFGEGSRLTVL.

The rearrangement uses TRBV20-1 and TRBJ2-7; D is possibly TRBD1 or TRBD2 (5 bases each). Looked up from germline, CDR1 is DFQATT and CDR2 is SNEGSKA (reference sequence). The V and J ends lost 3 bases and 3 bases respectively, with 15 bases between them. This CDR3 region has 14 residues. CDR3 DNA: TGCAGTGCTAGGGGGGTTGCGGAGCACTACGAGCAGTACTTC. As protein: CSARGVAEHYEQYF.

This clonotype has just a few counts. Just one base apart from a much larger clone, this may be a read error. This chain joins TRBV12-3 or TRBV12-4 and TRBJ2-7; D unresolved. There are 14 residues in the CDR3. Trimming removed 3 bases from V and 2 bases from J, with 11 bases in between. The CDR3 nucleotides read TGTGCCAGCAGTTTCGGAGTAGCCGCCTACGAGCAGTACTTC. Translating it yields CASSFGVAAYEQYF.

The chain uses TRBV6-5 and TRBJ2-7, with 7 bases that match TRBD1. V lost 5 bases to trimming and J lost 3 bases; unmatched junction nucleotides: 13. In germline, CDR1 is MNHEY, CDR2 SVGAGI. The CDR3 consists of 16 residues. CDR3: CASSISPGQFIYEQYF. In DNA, the CDR3 is TGTGCCAGCAGTATTTCTCCGGGACAGTTTATCTACGAGCAGTACTTC.

This clonotype has just a few counts. The rearrangement uses TRBV7-9 and TRBJ2-1; tentatively, D is TRBD1 (5 bases). The V gene's germline CDR1 is SEHNR and CDR2 FQNEAQ (reference sequence). There are 14 residues in the CDR3. Trimming took off 6 bases at V and 2 bases at J, with 11 bases between the two ends. This chain's CDR3 is CASRSDRTYNEQFF. In DNA, the CDR3 is TGTGCCAGCAGATCAGACAGAACCTACAATGAGCAGTTCTTC.

The chain has TRBV7-2 and TRBJ2-1; tentatively, D is TRBD1 or TRBD2 (5 bases each). Germline CDR1 reads SGHTA; CDR2 reads FQGNSA. This CDR3 region has 14 residues. V was shortened by 10 bases and J by 6 bases, with 19 bases between the two germline ends. CDR3 DNA: TGTGCCACCAACGACCGGGGCCAAACCAATGAGCAGTTCTTC. It encodes CATNDRGQTNEQFF.

This clonotype showed up many times. J is TRBJ2-2 and V is TRBV19; D perhaps matches TRBD2 (6 bases). Germline-derived CDR1 and CDR2 are LNHDA and SQIVND (reference sequence). The CDR3 consists of 16 residues. V gave up 0 bases and J gave up 4 bases, with 12 bases separating them. The CDR3 is CASSIDRGISTGELFF. The CDR3 DNA is TGTGCCAGTAGTATAGACCGGGGGATTAGCACCGGGGAGCTGTTTTTT. Looking up the rest from reference TRBV19 and TRBJ2-2 gives the full variable domain: DGGITQSPKYLFRKEGQNVTLSCEQNLNHDAMYWYRQDPGQGLRLIYYSQIVNDFQKGDIAEGYSVSREKKESFPLTVTSAQKNPTAFYLCASSIDRGISTGELFFGEGSRLTVL.